Listed here are 23 T cell receptor beta chains from one sample, sequenced in a study of T cell changes during pregnancy in multiple sclerosis. Method: immunoSEQ multiplex PCR; TCRdb's copy keeps in-frame clones and lacks some. The sample carries 40,000 or so clones, around nine tenths recorded once. The sequencing here drew on CD4+ T cells from peripheral blood mononuclear cells, taken in the third trimester of pregnancy. The receptors here all came from a female donor in good health, enrolled as a control in a pregnancy study.

The rearrangement uses TRBV10-3 and TRBJ1-2; D gene ambiguous. Trimming removed 4 bases from V and 2 bases from J, with 11 bases in between. Germline assignment: CDR1 ENHRY and CDR2 SYGVKD. This CDR3 is 14 amino acids long. In DNA, the CDR3 is TGTGCCATCAGTGCCGGGGAGTCCAACTATGGCTACACCTTC. It specifies CAISAGESNYGYTF.

The V call is TRBV30, the J call TRBJ1-2, with TRBD1 identical over 8 bases. V trimming: 4 bases; J trimming: 8 bases; junction bases outside the gene matches: 12. The CDR3 length is 14 residues. The germline CDR1 and CDR2 sequences are GTSNPN and SVGIG (reference sequence). CDR3 DNA: TGTGCCTGGAAAGGACAGGGCGGAACAGGGGGCTACACCTTC. Translated: CAWKGQGGTGGYTF.

This clone occurred once. This chain connects TRBV10-3 to TRBJ1-1; D uncertain. The germline CDR1 and CDR2 sequences are ENHRY and SYGVKD. CDR3 length equals 15 residues. V lost 7 bases to trimming and J lost 0 bases, with 15 bases between them. The CDR3 loop is CAIKEGRSMNTEAFF. The CDR3 DNA is TGTGCCATCAAGGAAGGGAGGTCAATGAACACTGAAGCTTTCTTT.

V and J are TRBV28 and TRBJ1-4; the match to TRBD1 covers 7 bases. The CDR3 contains 14 residues. CDR1 and CDR2 (germline): MDHEN, SYDVKM. Trimming removed 5 bases from V and 5 bases from J; junction bases left unmatched: 5. This CDR3 reads CASSVGQLNEKLFF. The CDR3 DNA reads as TGTGCCAGCAGTGTGGGACAGTTAAATGAAAAACTGTTTTTT.

V usage is TRBV6-1 and J usage is TRBJ1-2, with 7 bases that match TRBD1. Germline CDR1 is MNHNS and CDR2 is SASEGT. The CDR3 has 12 residues. Losses at the gene ends were 6 bases for V and 8 bases for J; bases not matched to a gene: 6. The DNA for the CDR3 is TGTGCCAGCAGCCACAGGGGAGGAGGCTACACCTTC. It translates to CASSHRGGGYTF.

This clone was seen once. V and J are TRBV5-1 and TRBJ1-6, with D maybe TRBD1 (5 bases). Germline V gene sequence: CDR1 SGHRS, CDR2 YFSETQ. The CDR3 consists of 15 residues. Trimming shortened V by 0 bases and J by 10 bases, and 14 bases separated the two germline ends. CDR3 residues: CASSLAQGRGSPLHF. CDR3 sequence (DNA): TGCGCCAGCAGCTTGGCGCAGGGTAGAGGCTCACCCCTCCACTTT. The full variable domain, with the rest looked up from reference TRBV5-1 and TRBJ1-6, is KAGVTQTPRYLIKTRGQQVTLSCSPISGHRSVSWYQQTPGQGLQFLFEYFSETQRNKGNFPGRFSGRQFSNSRSEMNVSTLELGDSALYLCASSLAQGRGSPLHFGNGTRLTVT.

The CDR3 bases are TGTGCCAGCAGTTTGCGCAGGGGCTACGAGCAGTACTTC. Residues: CASSLRRGYEQYF. V gene TRBV28 combines with J gene TRBJ2-7; perhaps TRBD1 as D (6 bases). This CDR3 is built from 13 residues. Trimming cost V 3 bases and J 3 bases, with 9 bases left between them. Per the germline V gene, CDR1 is MDHEN and CDR2 is SYDVKM.

This clone was detected only once. The J gene is TRBJ1-2, the V gene TRBV6-5, with a tentative D call TRBD1 (5 bases). CDR3 length: 16 residues. The V end was cut by 4 bases, the J end by 4 bases, with 19 bases between. Germline-derived CDR1 and CDR2 are MNHEY and SVGAGI. CDR3 DNA sequence: TGTGCCAGCAGTTCGCCGGGGGGACGGAGATTCTATGGCTACACCTTC. It translates to CASSSPGGRRFYGYTF.

A single count supports this clone. This chain uses TRBV2 with TRBJ2-7, with 7 bases fitting TRBD2. Germline V CDR1 and CDR2: SNHLY, FYNNEI. This CDR3 comprises 15 residues. After removal of 8 bases from V and 1 base from J, the junction contained 11 bases not matched to a gene. The CDR3: CASYTTGRKSYEQYF. The CDR3 DNA sequence: TGTGCCAGCTACACGACCGGGAGGAAGTCCTACGAGCAGTACTTC.

The chain recombines TRBV7-8 with TRBJ1-1; D remains ambiguous. The CDR3 totals 15 residues. V dropped 5 bases and J dropped 1 base, with 14 bases sitting between them. Germline loops: CDR1 SGHVS, CDR2 FQNEAQ. The CDR3 spells CASSRKRLQNTEAFF. The CDR3 DNA follows: TGTGCCAGCAGCCGCAAAAGACTGCAGAACACTGAAGCTTTCTTT.

The rearrangement uses TRBV5-1 and TRBJ2-1, with 12 nucleotides matching TRBD2. The V and J ends lost 5 bases and 5 bases, in that order; junction bases with no gene match: 5. This CDR3 is 15 amino acids long. Germline V CDR1 and CDR2: SGHRS, YFSETQ. CDR3 amino acids: CASRILAGGNNEQFF. The CDR3 DNA is TGCGCCAGCAGAATCCTAGCGGGGGGGAACAATGAGCAGTTCTTC.

In its sample, this clone was seen once. The chain joins TRBV11-2 to TRBJ2-5; tentatively, D is TRBD2 (6 bases). CDR3 length equals 15 residues. Germline lookup yields CDR1 SGHAT and CDR2 FQNNGV. Trimming removed 4 bases at V and 7 bases at J, with 19 bases between. The chain's CDR3 is CASSSLMGRGGTQYF. The CDR3 bases are TGTGCCAGCAGCTCCCTGATGGGGCGGGGTGGGACCCAGTACTTC.

The chain links TRBV28 to TRBJ1-1; D remains ambiguous. The CDR3 has 14 residues. The V gene's germline CDR1 is MDHEN and CDR2 SYDVKM. The V and J ends lost 4 bases and 1 base respectively, with 10 bases between them. The CDR3 protein is CASSYYKPNTEAFF. CDR3 nucleotides: TGTGCCAGCAGTTACTACAAACCGAACACTGAAGCTTTCTTT. Variable domain in full (rest from reference TRBV28 and TRBJ1-1): DVKVTQSSRYLVKRTGEKVFLECVQDMDHENMFWYRQDPGLGLRLIYFSYDVKMKEKGDIPEGYSVSREKKERFSLILESASTNQTSMYLCASSYYKPNTEAFFGQGTRLTVV.

The chain recombines TRBV2 with TRBJ2-7; 8 bases agree with TRBD1. This CDR3 is built from 13 residues. Trimming cost V 9 bases and J 4 bases; bases outside gene matches: 8. CDR1 SNHLY and CDR2 FYNNEI come from the germline V gene. CDR3 amino acids: CASKQGEEYEQYF. CDR3 DNA: TGTGCCAGTAAACAGGGGGAAGAGTACGAGCAGTACTTC. The entire variable domain, with the rest obtained from reference TRBV2 and TRBJ2-7, is as follows: EPEVTQTPSHQVTQMGQEVILRCVPISNHLYFYWYRQILGQKVEFLVSFYNNEISEKSEIFDDQFSVERPDGSNFTLKIRSTKLEDSAMYFCASKQGEEYEQYFGPGTRLTVT.

The V call is TRBV4-1, the J call TRBJ2-3, with TRBD2 identical over 14 bases. The CDR3 runs 17 residues. V lost 5 bases and J lost 5; bases outside the gene matches: 9. Looked up from germline, CDR1 is MGHRA and CDR2 is YSYEKL. The CDR3 DNA reads TGCGCCAGCAGCGTCGAGACGGGACTAGCGGGAGAAGATACGCAGTATTTT. It is translated as CASSVETGLAGEDTQYF.

The chain employs TRBV27 and TRBJ1-6; no clear D. From germline, CDR1 is MNHEY and CDR2 SMNVEV (reference sequence). Between the trimmed V and J ends, which lost 6 bases and 0 bases, there was a span of 9 bases. This CDR3 spans 15 amino acids. The CDR3, as DNA: TGTGCCAGCAGCCGAGTTAGCTCCTATAATTCACCCCTCCACTTT. Translated: CASSRVSSYNSPLHF.

This clone occurred once. V and J are TRBV29-1 and TRBJ1-2; perhaps TRBD1 as D (5 bases). This CDR3 region has 13 residues. The V and J ends lost 4 bases and 4 bases respectively, with 13 bases between them. Germline values: CDR1 SQVTM, CDR2 ANQGSEA. The DNA of the CDR3 is TGCAGCGTTGTAAACAGGTGGAGCTATGGCTACACCTTC. Its translation is CSVVNRWSYGYTF.

Only one count was recorded for this clone. The chain carries TRBV18 and TRBJ1-1; perhaps TRBD1 as D (6 bases). CDR1 KGHSH and CDR2 LQKENI come from the germline V gene. The V gene lost 2 bases and the J gene lost 1 base, with 11 bases spanning the gap. This CDR3 spans 15 amino acids. For the CDR3, the DNA is TGTGCCAGCTCACCAGGCAGGACAGAGAACACTGAAGCTTTCTTT. Translation gives CASSPGRTENTEAFF.

The genes are TRBV19 and TRBJ1-1; 8 nucleotides align to TRBD1. V dropped 6 bases and J dropped 1; count of bases not matched to a gene: 1. This CDR3 has 13 amino acids. From germline, CDR1 is LNHDA and CDR2 SQIVND (reference sequence). The CDR3 bases are TGTGCCAGTAGAGACAGGGGGAACACTGAAGCTTTCTTT. This codes for CASRDRGNTEAFF.

The V call is TRBV5-6, the J call TRBJ1-2, with 7 positions matching TRBD1. This CDR3 has 15 residues. Germline CDR1 and CDR2: SGHDT and YYEEEE. Trimming cost V 4 bases and J 8 bases; bases outside gene matches: 14. CDR3 sequence reads: CASSGPGTDAGGYTF. The CDR3 DNA sequence: TGTGCCAGCAGCGGACCCGGGACAGACGCAGGAGGCTACACCTTC.

CDR3 amino acids: CASSLAGGAFF. As DNA, the CDR3 is TGTGCCAGCAGCTTAGCAGGGGGTGCTTTCTTT. J is TRBJ1-1 and V is TRBV6-1; TRBD1 matches at 7 bases. This CDR3 comprises 11 residues. Germline CDR1 is MNHNS and CDR2 is SASEGT. The trim removed 6 bases at V and 11 bases at J, leaving 6 bases unmatched.

Remarks on this clone: The DNA is left out, because the CDR3 cannot be placed on it with certainty; the CDR3 is given as TCRdb lists it. The V call is TRBV19, the J call TRBJ2-2; the table's D call, TRBD2, was not checked against the DNA. The CDR3 is 14 amino acids in total, end residues counted. Germline CDR1 is LNHDA and CDR2 is SQIVND (reference sequence). CDR3 in amino acids: CASTSGVRTGELFF.

The CDR3 is CASSDSLGRGETQYF. As DNA, the CDR3 is TGTGCCAGCAGTGACTCCCTCGGTCGGGGGGAGACCCAGTACTTC. This chain connects TRBV6-1 to TRBJ2-5; D perhaps matches TRBD2 (6 bases). The length of the CDR3 is 15 residues. CDR1 and CDR2 from the germline V gene are MNHNS and SASEGT. Trimming took off 3 bases at V and 5 bases at J, with 16 bases between the two ends.